Listed here are 22 T cell receptor beta chains from one sample, sequenced in a study of cytomegalovirus exposure and HLA in healthy donors. PCR primers comprised 60 Vbeta and 13 Jbeta primers. Assay used: immunoSEQ multiplex PCR; TCRdb lists only in-frame clones, some missing. Of 200,000 to 250,000 clones listed, 70% to 80% are singletons. Sequencing input: PBMCs. Receptors were obtained from a woman under 40 in good health and CMV-seronegative.

This chain connects TRBV30 to TRBJ2-7; TRBD2 matches 9 bases. The CDR3 consists of 15 residues. Trimming at V came to 5 bases and at J to 6 bases, leaving 14 bases not matched to a gene. CDR1 GTSNPN and CDR2 SVGIG come from the germline V gene (reference sequence). CDR3 region: CAWAPKLAGVSEQYF. Here the CDR3 DNA reads TGTGCCTGGGCCCCCAAGTTAGCGGGAGTTTCCGAGCAGTACTTC. The entire variable domain, with the rest obtained from reference TRBV30 and TRBJ2-7, is as follows: SQTIHQWPATLVQPVGSPLSLECTVEGTSNPNLYWYRQAAGRGLQLLFYSVGIGQISSEVPQNLSASRPQDRQFILSSKKLLLSDSGFYLCAWAPKLAGVSEQYFGPGTRLTVT.

This rearrangement joins TRBV29-1 to TRBJ2-1; TRBD2 matches 8 bases. Germline CDR1 reads SQVTM; CDR2 reads ANQGSEA. V lost 3 bases, J lost 5 bases, and 12 bases stayed unmatched. The length of the CDR3 is 16 residues. DNA for the CDR3: TGCAGCGTTGATGCCCATACCAGGCGGGGGGACAATGAGCAGTTCTTC. Translating it yields CSVDAHTRRGDNEQFF.

The chain links TRBV10-1 to TRBJ2-5; 7 bases align to TRBD2. This CDR3 contains 15 residues. The trim removed 2 bases at V and 1 base at J, leaving 4 bases unmatched. Germline V gene data show CDR1 as WNHNN and CDR2 as SYGVQD (reference sequence). The CDR3 protein is CASSENSGGQETQYF. The CDR3 DNA follows: TGCGCCAGCAGTGAGAATTCGGGGGGCCAAGAGACCCAGTACTTC.

The chain joins TRBV7-9 to TRBJ1-1; 9 bases are shared with TRBD1. The junction had 15 bases not matched to a gene; V was cut back by 4 bases and J by 0 bases. CDR3 length: 19 amino acids. Germline CDR1 is SEHNR and CDR2 is FQNEAQ (reference sequence). The CDR3 is CASSSIARQGGTMNTEAFF. Written as DNA, the CDR3 is TGTGCCAGCAGCTCCATAGCCCGACAGGGGGGGACGATGAACACTGAAGCTTTCTTT.

The V gene is TRBV7-9, the J gene TRBJ1-1; D uncertain. This CDR3 contains 13 residues. Germline lookup yields CDR1 SEHNR and CDR2 FQNEAQ (reference sequence). Deletions cut 5 bases from V and 4 bases from J, with 11 bases between. This CDR3 reads CASSPGAATEAFF. In nucleotides, the CDR3 is TGTGCCAGCAGCCCGGGAGCAGCCACTGAAGCTTTCTTT. Looking up the rest from reference TRBV7-9 and TRBJ1-1 gives the full variable domain: DTGVSQNPRHKITKRGQNVTFRCDPISEHNRLYWYRQTLGQGPEFLTYFQNEAQLEKSRLLSDRFSAERPKGSFSTLEIQRTEQGDSAMYLCASSPGAATEAFFGQGTRLTVV.

On this clone: This specimen includes other DNA sequences encoding the same CDR3. The genes are TRBV5-1 and TRBJ1-2, with a tentative D call TRBD1 (6 bases). Trimming took 4 bases from V and 4 from J, leaving 11 bases between them. The length of the CDR3 is 13 residues. CDR1 and CDR2 (germline): SGHRS, YFSETQ. In DNA form, the CDR3 reads TGCGCCAGCAGCCTGGACAGAGCCTATGGCTACACCTTC. Translated, it gives CASSLDRAYGYTF.

This clone was recorded once. V usage is TRBV2 and J usage is TRBJ1-2, with D possibly matching TRBD1 (6 bases). The CDR3 has 14 residues. The V gene's germline CDR1 is SNHLY and CDR2 FYNNEI. The V gene lost 2 bases and the J gene lost 8 bases, with 15 bases spanning the gap. CDR3 DNA: TGTGCCAGCAGTGAATCCCTAGGGCAGGGGGGCTACACCTTC. Translated, it gives CASSESLGQGGYTF.

On this clone itself: This sample includes further DNA sequences coding for the same CDR3. The chain uses TRBV29-1 and TRBJ2-7; D is uncertain. The V gene's germline CDR1 is SQVTM and CDR2 ANQGSEA. Deletions cut 6 bases from V and 3 bases from J, with 9 bases between. The CDR3 loop spans 11 amino acids. The CDR3 nucleotides are TGCAGCGTAGTACAGAGCTACGAGCAGTACTTC. Translated, it gives CSVVQSYEQYF.

The V call is TRBV11-3, the J call TRBJ1-1, with D unclear. V lost 1 base and J 6 bases, leaving 12 bases between the germline ends. Per germline, CDR1 SGHNT and CDR2 YENEEA. The CDR3 has 14 amino acids. The CDR3 nucleotides read TGTGCCAGCAGCTTAGGTCAGACTAGCTCTGAAGCTTTCTTT. Translation: CASSLGQTSSEAFF.

This chain uses TRBV7-6 with TRBJ2-5, with D possibly TRBD1 on 6 matching bases. The germline gives CDR1 SGHVS, CDR2 FNYEAQ. The CDR3 spans 17 residues. Trimming shortened V by 5 bases and J by 5 bases, and 24 bases separated the two germline ends. CDR3 residues: CASSGHFRDTALETQYF. In DNA, the CDR3 is TGTGCCAGCAGCGGCCACTTCCGGGACACAGCGCTTGAGACCCAGTACTTC.

This chain connects TRBV5-1 to TRBJ2-3; a weak D match, TRBD2 (6 bases). The V and J ends lost 0 bases and 0 bases respectively, with 11 bases between them. Per germline, CDR1 SGHRS and CDR2 YFSETQ. CDR3 size: 16 residues. CDR3 coding DNA: TGCGCCAGCAGCTTGGAGTCGCGGGGCAGCACAGATACGCAGTATTTT. This sequence encodes CASSLESRGSTDTQYF.

The V gene is TRBV9, the J gene TRBJ2-1; 12 bases agree with TRBD2. The CDR3 runs 15 residues. CDR1 is SGDLS and CDR2 is YYNGEE in the germline V gene. V was clipped by 1 base and J by 7 bases; unmatched bases: 3. The CDR3, as DNA: TGTGCCAGCAGCGTAACTAGCGGGAGGTATAATGAGCAGTTCTTC. As protein: CASSVTSGRYNEQFF.

V usage is TRBV30 and J usage is TRBJ1-1; a weak D match, TRBD1 (6 bases). This CDR3 is built from 13 residues. Germline CDR1 reads GTSNPN; CDR2 reads SVGIG (reference sequence). V was trimmed by 1 base and J by 3 bases, leaving 9 bases between them. The CDR3 DNA sequence: TGTGCCTGGAGTGAAGGGGGGGACACTGAAGCTTTCTTT. Amino acids: CAWSEGGDTEAFF. The whole variable domain, filled in from reference TRBV30 and TRBJ1-1, reads SQTIHQWPATLVQPVGSPLSLECTVEGTSNPNLYWYRQAAGRGLQLLFYSVGIGQISSEVPQNLSASRPQDRQFILSSKKLLLSDSGFYLCAWSEGGDTEAFFGQGTRLTVV.

The chain carries TRBV2 and TRBJ1-2, with 7 bases fitting TRBD1. Germline CDR1 reads SNHLY; CDR2 reads FYNNEI. CDR3 length: 13 amino acids. V dropped 8 bases and J dropped 1; count of bases not matched to a gene: 4. CDR3 region: CASFGTDNYGYTF. Here the CDR3 DNA reads TGTGCCAGCTTTGGGACAGATAACTATGGCTACACCTTC.

The chain combines TRBV29-1 with TRBJ1-1; tentatively, D is TRBD1 (5 bases). CDR3 size: 16 residues. The ends were cut back, 3 bases at V and 9 bases at J, with 26 bases in the middle. CDR1 is SQVTM, CDR2 ANQGSEA, per germline. CDR3 region: CSVEAGRLYQGGKAFF. As DNA, the CDR3 is TGCAGCGTTGAGGCAGGCCGACTCTATCAGGGTGGCAAAGCTTTCTTT.

This sequence joins TRBV7-3 and TRBJ2-2, with TRBD2 matching over 7 bases. J lost 3 bases, V lost 1 base, and 5 bases had no gene match. The CDR3 has 16 residues. The germline gives CDR1 SGHTA, CDR2 FQGTGA. The CDR3 region is CASSLMSSGDTGELFF. The CDR3 DNA follows: TGTGCCAGCAGCTTAATGTCTAGCGGTGACACCGGGGAGCTGTTTTTT. The variable domain in full, with the rest retrieved from reference TRBV7-3 and TRBJ2-2, is GAGVSQTPSNKVTEKGKYVELRCDPISGHTALYWYRQSLGQGPEFLIYFQGTGAADDSGLPNDRFFAVRPEGSVSTLKIQRTERGDSAVYLCASSLMSSGDTGELFFGEGSRLTVL.

V is TRBV5-4 and J is TRBJ2-7, with D possibly being TRBD2 (5 bases). Germline V lookup: CDR1 SGHNT, CDR2 YYREEE (reference sequence). V lost 6 bases and J lost 3, with 10 bases in between. The CDR3 extends over 12 amino acids. The CDR3 is CASNRDGYEQYF. The CDR3 DNA reads as TGTGCCAGCAACCGGGATGGCTACGAGCAGTACTTC.

The CDR3 loop is CAWSVDSHQPQHF. Written as DNA, the CDR3 is TGTGCCTGGAGTGTAGACAGTCATCAGCCCCAGCATTTT. V gene TRBV30 combines with J gene TRBJ1-5; tentative D call: TRBD1 (5 bases). The germline CDR1 and CDR2 sequences are GTSNPN and SVGIG (reference sequence). The CDR3 has 13 amino acids. Trimming took off 0 bases at V and 5 bases at J, with 8 bases between the two ends.

The CDR3 spells CAGGQGKETQYF. The DNA of the CDR3 is TGTGCCGGGGGACAGGGAAAAGAGACCCAGTACTTC. The chain links TRBV6-4 to TRBJ2-5, with TRBD1 matching over 9 bases. After removal of 11 bases from V and 3 bases from J, the junction contained 4 bases not matched to a gene. Germline V CDR1 and CDR2: MRHNA, SNTAGT. This CDR3 is 12 amino acids long.

The chain has TRBV2 and TRBJ2-7; 8 bases map to TRBD1. The CDR3 runs 14 residues. Germline V CDR1 and CDR2: SNHLY, FYNNEI. Losses at the gene ends were 6 bases for V and 3 bases for J; bases not matched to a gene: 7. CDR3 sequence reads: CASRPDRDLYEQYF. CDR3 bases: TGTGCCAGCAGACCGGACAGGGACCTCTACGAGCAGTACTTC.

This sequence joins TRBV7-3 and TRBJ2-1; 9 bases fit TRBD2. Germline trimming cut 2 bases from V and 9 bases from J; bases unmatched to any gene: 8. Germline V gives CDR1 SGHTA, CDR2 FQGTGA. The CDR3 is made up of 15 amino acids. CDR3 loop: CASSLGSSGKGEQFF. The CDR3 DNA reads as TGTGCCAGCAGCTTAGGCTCTAGCGGGAAAGGTGAGCAGTTCTTC.

The chain is built from TRBV30 and TRBJ1-3; no definite D call. Trimming shortened V by 0 bases and J by 6 bases, and 3 bases separated the two germline ends. Per the germline V gene, CDR1 is GTSNPN and CDR2 is SVGIG (reference sequence). The CDR3 totals 11 residues. The CDR3 loop reads CAWSVQNTIYF. CDR3 bases: TGTGCCTGGAGTGTCCAAAACACCATATATTTT. Variable domain in full (rest from reference TRBV30 and TRBJ1-3): SQTIHQWPATLVQPVGSPLSLECTVEGTSNPNLYWYRQAAGRGLQLLFYSVGIGQISSEVPQNLSASRPQDRQFILSSKKLLLSDSGFYLCAWSVQNTIYFGEGSWLTVV.